Presented here are 20 T cell receptor beta chains from one specimen sequenced in a study of shared T cell receptors in the human thymus (dated by TCRdb to about 2021). Library prep was done by the immunoSEQ multiplex PCR assay. TCRdb took over this immuneACCESS table, retaining in-frame rearrangements with V and J assigned. Such tables are incomplete; in checked studies, under half of the missing clones stem from an unresolved V gene, and the remainder is unexplained. The sample records 500,000 to 750,000 clones, roughly 90% of which are singletons. 0.008% to 0.011% of the sample is taken by the ten largest. The sample was also reused in another study, on human thymus T cells.

The sample taken for sequencing was thymocytes. Receptors originate from a boy under three years old with a congenital heart defect. Donor details come from another sample of the same person, matched by shared clones.

The V gene is TRBV4-2, the J gene TRBJ2-7; 10 bases map to TRBD2. V shed 1 base, J shed 3 bases, and the junction held 24 bases outside the gene matches. The CDR3 length is 22 residues. Germline V lookup: CDR1 LGHNA, CDR2 YNFKEQ. The CDR3 coding sequence is TGTGCCAGCAGCCAAGTGGGGCTAGCGGGAGCCGGAAAAGATAGTGCTAACTACGAGCAGTACTTC. Its translation: CASSQVGLAGAGKDSANYEQYF.

The rearrangement uses TRBV27 and TRBJ2-7, with TRBD2 matching 10 bases. V was pared by 4 bases and J by 5 bases, with 8 bases of the junction left unmatched. CDR3 length: 15 residues. Germline V gives CDR1 MNHEY, CDR2 SMNVEV (reference sequence). In nucleotides, the CDR3 is TGTGCCAGCAGTTACAGGAGCGGGAGGGTTGACGAGCAGTACTTC. It translates to CASSYRSGRVDEQYF.

V is TRBV11-2 and J is TRBJ2-1, with TRBD2 matching over 7 bases. CDR1 is SGHAT and CDR2 is FQNNGV in the germline V gene. The CDR3 runs 16 residues. Losses at the gene ends were 5 bases for V and 10 bases for J; bases not matched to a gene: 17. For the CDR3, the DNA is TGTGCCAGCAGCCCACCGGGGCTAGCGGAGGCCCTCGAGCAGTTCTTC. Its protein is CASSPPGLAEALEQFF.

V gene TRBV14 combines with J gene TRBJ1-1; D might be TRBD1 (5 bases). The CDR3 covers 13 residues. Germline CDR1 is SGHDN and CDR2 is FVKESK. V was pared by 0 bases and J by 11 bases, with 13 bases between. Here the CDR3 reads CASSQESKGVAFF. The CDR3 DNA is TGTGCCAGCAGCCAAGAATCGAAAGGGGTTGCTTTCTTT.

This chain connects TRBV6-5 to TRBJ1-2, with D unclear. There are 11 residues in the CDR3. The V gene's germline CDR1 is MNHEY and CDR2 SVGAGI. The V gene lost 4 bases and the J gene lost 8 bases, with 8 bases spanning the gap. Here the CDR3 reads CASSLNRGYTF. In DNA, the CDR3 is TGTGCCAGCAGTTTAAATCGGGGCTACACCTTC.

The chain joins TRBV6-5 to TRBJ1-2; D might be TRBD1 (6 bases). Trimming stripped 6 bases from V and 6 bases from J, with 14 bases between. The CDR3 runs to 13 residues. CDR1 is MNHEY and CDR2 is SVGAGI in the germline V gene. CDR3 bases: TGTGCCAGCAGCACCCGGGACACCGATGGCTACACCTTC. Its translation: CASSTRDTDGYTF.

V gene TRBV6-5 combines with J gene TRBJ1-1; 7 bases fit TRBD1. Germline assignment: CDR1 MNHEY and CDR2 SVGAGI. The CDR3 contains 16 residues. V was clipped by 0 bases and J by 3 bases; unmatched bases: 7. The CDR3 nucleotides read TGTGCCAGCAGTTACTCGAGGGGCAGGGGGGACACTGAAGCTTTCTTT. Residues: CASSYSRGRGDTEAFF.

This chain links TRBV9 with TRBJ2-2; the match to TRBD2 covers 9 bases. The CDR3 contains 16 residues. The germline CDR1 and CDR2 sequences are SGDLS and YYNGEE. V shed 0 bases and J 6 bases; nucleotides not matched to a gene: 6. The CDR3 DNA reads as TGTGCCAGCAGCGTAGGGTCTAGCGGGATTGCCGGGGAGCTGTTTTTT. Its protein product is CASSVGSSGIAGELFF.

The chain is built from TRBV7-9 and TRBJ2-7; 10 bases agree with TRBD1. From germline, CDR1 is SEHNR and CDR2 FQNEAQ (reference sequence). CDR3 length: 16 amino acids. Trimming at V came to 5 bases and at J to 5 bases, leaving 12 bases not matched to a gene. The CDR3 DNA follows: TGTGCCAGCAGCGTTTACACCGGGACAGGGGAGAACGAGCAGTACTTC. It encodes CASSVYTGTGENEQYF.

The chain links TRBV5-4 to TRBJ1-2; 9 nucleotides line up with TRBD1. Germline assignment: CDR1 SGHNT and CDR2 YYREEE (reference sequence). The CDR3 extends over 17 amino acids. With V trimmed by 5 bases and J by 4 bases, 15 bases remained unmatched. The CDR3 sequence is CASSLRDREVKIYGYTF. The CDR3 bases are TGTGCCAGCAGTCTCCGGGACAGGGAGGTTAAGATCTATGGCTACACCTTC.

This clone was seen a few times. V is TRBV27 and J is TRBJ1-2, with 7 positions matching TRBD1. V shed 6 bases and J 4 bases; nucleotides not matched to a gene: 5. The CDR3 loop spans 13 amino acids. Germline lookup yields CDR1 MNHEY and CDR2 SMNVEV (reference sequence). The CDR3 region is CASRGTDLYGYTF. The CDR3 bases are TGTGCCAGCAGGGGGACAGATCTCTATGGCTACACCTTC.

The rearrangement uses TRBV10-3 and TRBJ2-2; 8 bases match TRBD2. V lost 5 bases, J lost 3 bases, and 11 bases stayed unmatched. The CDR3 has 17 residues. The germline V gene encodes CDR1 ENHRY and CDR2 SYGVKD. DNA of the CDR3: TGTGCCATCAGTTTGGGACTAGAAGTGGGTCACACCGGGGAGCTGTTTTTT. This codes for CAISLGLEVGHTGELFF.

The chain recombines TRBV6-1 with TRBJ2-2, with D unresolved. The CDR3 spans 14 residues. With 4 bases removed from V and 3 bases from J, the gap between germline ends came to 9 bases. Germline V gives CDR1 MNHNS, CDR2 SASEGT. The CDR3 protein is CASSAGSDTGELFF. The CDR3 DNA is TGTGCCAGCAGTGCTGGTTCGGACACCGGGGAGCTGTTTTTT.

The chain employs TRBV10-2 and TRBJ1-2; TRBD1 aligns across 9 bases. This CDR3 comprises 13 residues. With 6 bases clipped from V and 7 bases from J, the junction kept 6 bases outside the gene matches. The germline gives CDR1 WSHSY, CDR2 SAAADI. The CDR3 bases are TGCGCCAGCAGCCAAGGGACAGGGTGTGGCTACACCTTC. Its protein product is CASSQGTGCGYTF.

The chain is built from TRBV5-1 and TRBJ2-2; the match to TRBD2 covers 9 bases. CDR3 length: 19 residues. Germline V gene lookup returns CDR1 SGHRS and CDR2 YFSETQ. V shed 4 bases, J shed 1 base, and the junction held 14 bases outside the gene matches. CDR3 coding DNA: TGCGCCAGCAGCCCGGCCGGGATAGCGGGAGCCCGGAACACCGGGGAGCTGTTTTTT. It specifies CASSPAGIAGARNTGELFF.

Regarding this clone: A read error may produce the germline difference seen at one junction end. This chain links TRBV7-7 with TRBJ1-1; 7 bases line up with TRBD1. Germline CDR1 and CDR2: SSHAT and FNYEAQ (reference sequence). This CDR3 has 16 amino acids. The CDR3 sequence is CASSPPPTGMNTEAFF. The CDR3 nucleotides are TGTGCTAGCAGCCCGCCCCCGACAGGGATGAACACTGAAGCTTTCTTT.

J is TRBJ1-1 and V is TRBV23-1, with D hard to call. TRBV23-1 falls under the ORF class, with uncertain function. The CDR3 consists of 16 residues. V was trimmed by 0 bases and J by 1 base, leaving 12 bases between them. CDR3 loop: CASSQSGPARNTEAFF. The DNA for the CDR3 is TGCGCCAGCAGTCAATCGGGCCCGGCGCGGAACACTGAAGCTTTCTTT.

The rearrangement links TRBV4-3 to TRBJ1-3; 9 bases align to TRBD1. The ends lost 3 bases at V and 4 bases at J; junction bases unmatched: 7. The CDR3 has 16 residues. Germline V lookup: CDR1 LGHNA, CDR2 YSLEER. This CDR3 reads CASSQPGQGGGNTIYF. DNA of the CDR3: TGCGCCAGCAGCCAGCCGGGACAGGGAGGGGGAAACACCATATATTTT.

This chain joins TRBV9 and TRBJ2-7; unclear D gene. CDR3 size: 16 residues. Germline CDR1 reads SGDLS; CDR2 reads YYNGEE. V was clipped by 5 bases and J by 11 bases, with 29 bases between them. The CDR3 region has the DNA TGTGCCAGCAGGGCCCCTGAGGCAGTCCCCCAAACGAGCAAGTACTTC. It codes for CASRAPEAVPQTSKYF.

The chain employs TRBV4-1 and TRBJ1-2; TRBD1 is a possible D gene (6 bases). CDR1 is MGHRA, CDR2 YSYEKL, per germline. V was cut by 0 bases and J by 4 bases, with 12 bases left in between. The CDR3 has 15 amino acids. Written as DNA, the CDR3 is TGCGCCAGCAGCCAAGATCGAGGGGGTGGCTATGGCTACACCTTC. Amino acids: CASSQDRGGGYGYTF.